These 10 T cell receptor beta chains were all obtained from the same sample, sequenced in a study of blood T cells in healthy people across ages. Alongside a J-beta primer mix, a sample-barcoded 5' primer served in a second PCR lasting 7 to 11 cycles. MiXCR, run by TCRdb on the 5' RACE reads, gives a single entry per CDR3 protein. Counted here are 1 million to 1.2 million distinct CDR3 sequences, approximately 38% occurring once; the ten biggest clones make up around 12%. The specimen was blood. The source of these receptors is a man between 18 and 29 years old in good health.

V gene TRBV3-1 combines with J gene TRBJ2-3; tentatively, D is TRBD1 or TRBD2 (6 bases each). Germline lookup yields CDR1 LGHDT and CDR2 YNNKEL (reference sequence). Trimming stripped 5 bases from V and 2 bases from J, with 14 bases between. The CDR3 sequence is 15 residues long. The CDR3 nucleotides are TGTGCCAGCAGCTGGGGGCGGGGAACCACAGATACGCAGTATTTT. Translating gives CASSWGRGTTDTQYF.

This clonotype was picked up a small number of times. The chain is built from TRBV10-3 and TRBJ2-1; D unresolved. The CDR3 runs 11 residues. The V end was cut by 0 bases, the J end by 10 bases, with 4 bases between. Germline-derived CDR1 and CDR2 are ENHRY and SYGVKD. In DNA, the CDR3 is TGTGCCATCAGTGAGTCTAAAGAGCAGTTCTTC. Protein product: CAISESKEQFF.

The chain employs TRBV20-1 and TRBJ2-7, with 7 bases matching TRBD1. The CDR3 totals 14 residues. The trim removed 0 bases at V and 3 bases at J, leaving 5 bases unmatched. The germline V gene has CDR1 DFQATT and CDR2 SNEGSKA (reference sequence). The CDR3 DNA reads as TGCAGTGCTAGAGATAGGGACAGAGACTACGAGCAGTACTTC. It translates to CSARDRDRDYEQYF.

In regard to this clonotype: Mismatch with germline at one junction end may stem from a read error. The gene calls are TRBV30 and TRBJ1-1; D gene uncertain. CDR1 and CDR2 from the germline V gene are GTSNPN and SVGIG (reference sequence). There are 11 residues in the CDR3. The DNA for the CDR3 is TGTGCCGGGAGTGAGAACACTGAAGCTTTCTTT. It yields the protein CAGSENTEAFF. Looking up the rest from reference TRBV30 and TRBJ1-1 gives the full variable domain: SQTIHQWPATLVQPVGSPLSLECTVEGTSNPNLYWYRQAAGRGLQLLFYSVGIGQISSEVPQNLSASRPQDRQFILSSKKLLLSDSGFYLCAGSENTEAFFGQGTRLTVV.

The V and J genes are TRBV3-1 and TRBJ2-3; 10 bases agree with TRBD2. The CDR3 consists of 16 residues. Germline V lookup: CDR1 LGHDT, CDR2 YNNKEL (reference sequence). Losses at the gene ends were 4 bases for V and 3 bases for J; bases not matched to a gene: 7. For the CDR3, the DNA is TGTGCCAGCAGCCCCCGCCAACTAGCGGGAACAGATACGCAGTATTTT. This translates into CASSPRQLAGTDTQYF.

The chain uses TRBV20-1 and TRBJ2-7; D gene unclear. Looked up from germline, CDR1 is DFQATT and CDR2 is SNEGSKA (reference sequence). With 8 bases removed from V and 4 bases from J, the gap between germline ends came to 9 bases. The CDR3 sequence is 10 residues long. CDR3 in DNA: TGCAGTCCTACAGTATACGAGCAGTACTTC. Its protein product is CSPTVYEQYF.

This clonotype was picked up a small number of times. The chain joins TRBV20-1 to TRBJ2-7; 10 bases match TRBD1. CDR1 is DFQATT, CDR2 SNEGSKA, per germline (reference sequence). This CDR3 spans 13 amino acids. Trimming cost V 6 bases and J 7 bases; bases outside gene matches: 9. As DNA, the CDR3 is TGCAGTGCCTCCGGGACAGGGGTGAATGAGCAGTACTTC. Protein product: CSASGTGVNEQYF.

The chain uses TRBV7-9 and TRBJ1-4; no firm D call. This CDR3 region has 16 residues. Germline lookup yields CDR1 SEHNR and CDR2 FQNEAQ (reference sequence). Trimming took 7 bases from V and 3 from J, leaving 18 bases between them. The chain's CDR3 is CASTIIDQAANEKLFF. CDR3 DNA sequence: TGTGCCAGCACCATCATAGATCAGGCGGCTAATGAAAAACTGTTTTTT. Drawing the rest from reference TRBV7-9 and TRBJ1-4, the complete variable domain is DTGVSQNPRHKITKRGQNVTFRCDPISEHNRLYWYRQTLGQGPEFLTYFQNEAQLEKSRLLSDRFSAERPKGSFSTLEIQRTEQGDSAMYLCASTIIDQAANEKLFFGSGTQLSVL.

In this sample, this clonotype turned up a few times. The V and J genes are TRBV12-3 or TRBV12-4 and TRBJ1-2, with D possibly being TRBD1 (6 bases). Trimming shortened V by 6 bases and J by 0 bases, and 11 bases separated the two germline ends. The CDR3 spans 14 residues. DNA of the CDR3: TGTGCCAGCAGCATAAGGGGGGCTAACTATGGCTACACCTTC. Amino acid sequence: CASSIRGANYGYTF.

The chain uses TRBV20-1 and TRBJ2-1, with 14 positions matching TRBD2. The CDR3 is 13 amino acids. Germline V gene sequence: CDR1 DFQATT, CDR2 SNEGSKA (reference sequence). J was trimmed by 10 bases and V by 3 bases; bases with no gene match: 2. The CDR3 is CSARTSGGVEQFF. In nucleotides, the CDR3 is TGCAGTGCTAGGACTAGCGGGGGGGTAGAGCAGTTCTTC.